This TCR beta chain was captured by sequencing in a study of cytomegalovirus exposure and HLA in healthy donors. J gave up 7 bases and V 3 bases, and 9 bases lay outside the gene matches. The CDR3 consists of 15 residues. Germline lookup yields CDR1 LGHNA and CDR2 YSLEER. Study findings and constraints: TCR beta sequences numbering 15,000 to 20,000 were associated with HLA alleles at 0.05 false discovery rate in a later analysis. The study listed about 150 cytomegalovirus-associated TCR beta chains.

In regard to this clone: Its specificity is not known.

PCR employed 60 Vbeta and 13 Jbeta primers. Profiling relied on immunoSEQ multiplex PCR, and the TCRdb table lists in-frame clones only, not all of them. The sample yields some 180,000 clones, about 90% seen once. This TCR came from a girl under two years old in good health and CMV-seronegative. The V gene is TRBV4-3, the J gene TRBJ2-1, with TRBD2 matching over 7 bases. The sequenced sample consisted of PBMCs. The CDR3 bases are TGCGCCAGCAGCCAGGTGGGGGGGAGGAAAAATGAGCAGTTCTTC. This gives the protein CASSQVGGRKNEQFF.